This paragraph reports one TCR beta chain. V shed 8 bases and J 9 bases; nucleotides not matched to a gene: 17. From germline, CDR1 is SNHLY and CDR2 FYNNEI. This CDR3 contains 15 residues. In the original workflow: Amplification from reference gene primers served as the basis for estimated nucleated cell counts. The table came from immunoSEQ multiplex PCR; TCRdb's copy has only in-frame clones and leaves some out. V, J and clone size were drawn from that table, and D and trimming were deduced from the DNA. The sample shows around 180,000 clones, around 76% of them seen only once. The source of the sample is a study of blood T cell repertoires in COVID-19.

The clonotype originates from a woman in her 50s with acute COVID-19. Sequencing was done on a sample of PBMCs or T cells enriched from blood (not recorded which). J is TRBJ1-2 and V is TRBV2, with 8 bases aligning to TRBD1. CDR3 residues: CASSPDQGAGASYTF. The DNA of the CDR3 is TGTGCCAGCTCCCCCGACCAGGGGGCGGGCGCGAGCTACACCTTC.